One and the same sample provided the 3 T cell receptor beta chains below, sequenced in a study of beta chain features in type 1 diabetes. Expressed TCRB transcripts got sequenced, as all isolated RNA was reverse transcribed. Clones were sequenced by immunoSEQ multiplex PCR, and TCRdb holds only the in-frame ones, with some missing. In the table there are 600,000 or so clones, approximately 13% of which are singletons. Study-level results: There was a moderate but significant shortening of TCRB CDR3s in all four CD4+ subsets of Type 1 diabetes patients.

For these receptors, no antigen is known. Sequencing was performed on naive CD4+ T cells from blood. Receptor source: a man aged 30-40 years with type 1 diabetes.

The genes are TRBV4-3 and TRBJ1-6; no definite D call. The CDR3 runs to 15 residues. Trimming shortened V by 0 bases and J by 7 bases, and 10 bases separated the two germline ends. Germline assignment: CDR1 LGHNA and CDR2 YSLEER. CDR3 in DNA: TGCGCCAGCAGCCAAGACGGAGGCAGCAATTCACCCCTCCACTTT. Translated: CASSQDGGSNSPLHF.

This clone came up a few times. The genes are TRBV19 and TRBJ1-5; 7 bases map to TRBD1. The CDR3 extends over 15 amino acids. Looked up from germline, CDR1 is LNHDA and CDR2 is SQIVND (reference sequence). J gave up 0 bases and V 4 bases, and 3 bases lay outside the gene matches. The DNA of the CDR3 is TGTGCCAGTAGTAGACAGGGAAATAGCAATCAGCCCCAGCATTTT. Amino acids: CASSRQGNSNQPQHF.

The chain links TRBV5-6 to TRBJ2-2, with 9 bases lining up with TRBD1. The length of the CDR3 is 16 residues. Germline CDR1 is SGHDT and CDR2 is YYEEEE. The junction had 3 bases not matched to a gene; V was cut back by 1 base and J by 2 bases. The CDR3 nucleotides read TGTGCCAGCAGCTTGACAGGGGGCACCAACACCGGGGAGCTGTTTTTT. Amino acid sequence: CASSLTGGTNTGELFF.